These 7 T cell receptor beta chains were all obtained from the same sample, sequenced in a study of T-cell memory formation after mild COVID-19. TCRdb itself ran the 5' RACE reads through MiXCR, one entry per CDR3 protein. The sample has 350,000 or so distinct CDR3 sequences, roughly 20% seen once. Input material: PBMCs or a T cell subset sorted from them (not recorded which). These receptors came from a man in his late teens or twenties who had mild COVID-19 (a few samples of this study predate the infection). Cell type and time point are not known.

The chain couples TRBV12-3 or TRBV12-4 to TRBJ2-6; TRBD1 agrees at 7 bases. This CDR3 region has 18 residues. The J segment lost 6 bases and the V segment lost 6 bases, leaving 17 bases of the junction unmatched. The chain's CDR3 is CASSPEGDRDSLANVLTF. As DNA, the CDR3 is TGTGCCAGCAGCCCCGAGGGAGACAGGGACAGTTTGGCCAACGTCCTGACTTTC.

The chain uses TRBV4-1 and TRBJ1-5; D is perhaps TRBD1 (5 bases). The CDR3 totals 16 residues. CDR1 MGHRA and CDR2 YSYEKL come from the germline V gene. Trimming removed 0 bases at V and 3 bases at J, with 12 bases between. CDR3 nucleotide sequence: TGCGCCAGCAGCCAAGACTCAGCAGGGTCCAATCAGCCCCAGCATTTT. It is translated as CASSQDSAGSNQPQHF.

The J gene is TRBJ1-2, the V gene TRBV5-1; no definite D call. The germline gives CDR1 SGHRS, CDR2 YFSETQ. The CDR3 sequence is 12 residues long. V dropped 2 bases and J dropped 8 bases, with 10 bases sitting between them. The CDR3 region is CASSFAEQGYTF. The CDR3 DNA follows: TGCGCCAGCAGCTTTGCGGAGCAAGGCTACACCTTC.

The chain links TRBV24-1 to TRBJ1-3; D is uncertain. The CDR3 totals 12 residues. Trimming took off 5 bases at V and 4 bases at J, with 5 bases between the two ends. Germline loops: CDR1 KGHDR, CDR2 SFDVKD. In DNA, the CDR3 is TGTGCCACCAGTGTTGAAGGAAACACCATATATTTT. Amino acid sequence: CATSVEGNTIYF.

This clonotype was found a few times. The chain recombines TRBV6-5 with TRBJ2-3; maybe TRBD2 (6 bases). V was shortened by 8 bases and J by 1 base, with 10 bases between the two germline ends. CDR1 and CDR2 (germline): MNHEY, SVGAGI. This CDR3 contains 13 residues. The CDR3 protein is CASGDFGTDTQYF. CDR3 coding DNA: TGTGCCAGCGGGGACTTTGGCACAGATACGCAGTATTTT.

This chain uses TRBV7-2 with TRBJ1-2; a weak D match, TRBD1 (6 bases). The CDR3 spans 16 residues. CDR1 is SGHTA, CDR2 FQGNSA, per germline. V dropped 4 bases and J dropped 5 bases, with 20 bases sitting between them. The CDR3 spells CASSSPSRGWGYGYTF. Written as DNA, the CDR3 is TGTGCCAGCAGCTCGCCTAGCAGGGGATGGGGGTATGGCTACACCTTC.

The chain uses TRBV6-2 or TRBV6-3 and TRBJ1-2; D might be TRBD1 (6 bases). Germline V gene data show CDR1 as MNHEY and CDR2 as SVGEGT. Trimming took 4 bases from V and 4 from J, leaving 10 bases between them. This CDR3 contains 13 residues. The CDR3 sequence is CASSFTGLYGYTF. Written as DNA, the CDR3 is TGTGCCAGCAGTTTCACAGGGCTCTATGGCTACACCTTC.